This TCR beta chain is drawn from a study of blood T cell repertoires in COVID-19. This CDR3 contains 14 residues. Germline CDR1 KGHSH, CDR2 LQKENI. With 1 base removed from V and 1 base from J, the gap between germline ends came to 7 bases. TCRdb's copy holds only in-frame clones and misses some; the assay was immunoSEQ multiplex PCR. The data show fewer than 350,000 clones, more than 75% seen once. The sample taken for sequencing was PBMCs or T cells enriched from blood (not recorded which). The origin of this receptor is a woman in her thirties or forties with acute COVID-19. This chain uses TRBV18 with TRBJ1-1; D is ambiguous. In nucleotides, the CDR3 is TGTGCCAGCTCACCACTGGACTCGAACACTGAAGCTTTCTTT. Translating gives CASSPLDSNTEAFF.